The entry that follows covers one TCR beta chain sequence. The data stem from a study of blood T cell repertoires in COVID-19. Overall study context: Researchers got acute and convalescent COVID-19 samples from the United States, Italy and Spain. The cDNA or gDNA used as material had been derived from T cells, B-cell-depleted T cells, or PBMCs.

The repertoire was sequenced with immunoSEQ multiplex PCR; TCRdb's copy has only in-frame clones and lacks some. The sample includes 210,000 or so clones, 89% of them seen just once. The CDR3 loop spans 15 amino acids. CDR1 MNHNS and CDR2 SASEGT come from the germline V gene. The J segment lost 6 bases and the V segment lost 4 bases, leaving 6 bases of the junction unmatched. The clonotype originates from a middle-aged woman with acute or convalescent COVID-19. The sequencing input was peripheral blood. The gene calls are TRBV6-1 and TRBJ2-2, with 9 bases fitting TRBD2. The CDR3 bases are TGTGCCAGCAGTGCCAGCGGCGGGGGGGCCGGGGAGCTGTTTTTT. The encoded protein is CASSASGGGAGELFF.